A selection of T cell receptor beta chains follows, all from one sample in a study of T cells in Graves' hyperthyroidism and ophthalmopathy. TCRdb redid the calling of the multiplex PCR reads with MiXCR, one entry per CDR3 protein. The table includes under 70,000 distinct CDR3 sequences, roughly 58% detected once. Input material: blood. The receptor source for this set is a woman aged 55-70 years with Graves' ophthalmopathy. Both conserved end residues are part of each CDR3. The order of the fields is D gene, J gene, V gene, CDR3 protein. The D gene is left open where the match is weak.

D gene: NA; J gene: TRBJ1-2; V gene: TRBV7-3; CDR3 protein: CASSLDGRADGYTF
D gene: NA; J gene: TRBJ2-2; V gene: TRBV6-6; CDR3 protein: CASSYSIPRGTNTGELFF
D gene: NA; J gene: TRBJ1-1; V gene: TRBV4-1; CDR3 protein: CASSQDIGRGTEAFF
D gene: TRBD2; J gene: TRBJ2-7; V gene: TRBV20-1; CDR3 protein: CSAPGLVRYEQYF
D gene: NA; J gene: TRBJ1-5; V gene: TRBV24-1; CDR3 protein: CATSEDSWNQPQHF
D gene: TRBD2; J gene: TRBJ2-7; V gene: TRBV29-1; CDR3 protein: CSVGLAGGPYEQYF
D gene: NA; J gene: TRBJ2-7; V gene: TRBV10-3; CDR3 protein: CATSGTRASDEQYF
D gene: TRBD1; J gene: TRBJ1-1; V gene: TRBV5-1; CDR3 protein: CASSLGQGAGAFF
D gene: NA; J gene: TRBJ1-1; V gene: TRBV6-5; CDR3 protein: CVSSNVGDKSEAFF
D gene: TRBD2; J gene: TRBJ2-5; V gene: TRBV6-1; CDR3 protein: CASSALADQETQYF
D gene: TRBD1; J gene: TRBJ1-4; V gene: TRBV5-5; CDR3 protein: CASSSGGGGEKLFF
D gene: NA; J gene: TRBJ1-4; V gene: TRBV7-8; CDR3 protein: CASSFRDSTTNEKLFF
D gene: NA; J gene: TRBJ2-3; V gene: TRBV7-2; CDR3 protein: CASSHFTDTQYF
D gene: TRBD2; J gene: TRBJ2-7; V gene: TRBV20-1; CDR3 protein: CSARTLAGSGNYEQYF
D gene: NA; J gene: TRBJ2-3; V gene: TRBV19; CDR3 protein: CASRTRDRSTDTQYF
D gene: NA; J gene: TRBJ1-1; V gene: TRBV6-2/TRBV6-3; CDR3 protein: CASIQSRSQAPHEAFF
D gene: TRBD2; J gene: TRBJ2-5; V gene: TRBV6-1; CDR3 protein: CATGTSRLKETQYF
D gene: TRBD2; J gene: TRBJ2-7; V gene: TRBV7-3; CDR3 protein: CASSFGGGQYF
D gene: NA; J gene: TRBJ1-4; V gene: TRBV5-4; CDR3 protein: CGSRMGGVGKLFF
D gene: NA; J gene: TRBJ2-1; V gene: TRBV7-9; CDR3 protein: CASSFASYEQFF
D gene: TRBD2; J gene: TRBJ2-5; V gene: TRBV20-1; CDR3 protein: CSAWTSEEETQYF
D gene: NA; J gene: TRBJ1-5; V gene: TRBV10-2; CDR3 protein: CASSPPGSNQPQHF
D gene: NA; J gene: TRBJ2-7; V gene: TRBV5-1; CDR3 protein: CASSLASEQYF
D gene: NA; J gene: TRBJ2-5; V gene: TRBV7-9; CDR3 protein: CASSLAGRLQETQYF
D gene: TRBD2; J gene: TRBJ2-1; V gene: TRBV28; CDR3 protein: CAIALGTSGDEQFF
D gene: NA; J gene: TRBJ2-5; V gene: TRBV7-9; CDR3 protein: CANSLGLGQETQYF
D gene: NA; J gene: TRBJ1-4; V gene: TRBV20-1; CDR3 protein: CSAGGGGGEEKLFF
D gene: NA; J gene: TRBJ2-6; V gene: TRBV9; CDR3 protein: CASKGAAGGLRVSGANVLTF
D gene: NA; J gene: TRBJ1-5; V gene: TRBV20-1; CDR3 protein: CSARTSGRAEETQHF